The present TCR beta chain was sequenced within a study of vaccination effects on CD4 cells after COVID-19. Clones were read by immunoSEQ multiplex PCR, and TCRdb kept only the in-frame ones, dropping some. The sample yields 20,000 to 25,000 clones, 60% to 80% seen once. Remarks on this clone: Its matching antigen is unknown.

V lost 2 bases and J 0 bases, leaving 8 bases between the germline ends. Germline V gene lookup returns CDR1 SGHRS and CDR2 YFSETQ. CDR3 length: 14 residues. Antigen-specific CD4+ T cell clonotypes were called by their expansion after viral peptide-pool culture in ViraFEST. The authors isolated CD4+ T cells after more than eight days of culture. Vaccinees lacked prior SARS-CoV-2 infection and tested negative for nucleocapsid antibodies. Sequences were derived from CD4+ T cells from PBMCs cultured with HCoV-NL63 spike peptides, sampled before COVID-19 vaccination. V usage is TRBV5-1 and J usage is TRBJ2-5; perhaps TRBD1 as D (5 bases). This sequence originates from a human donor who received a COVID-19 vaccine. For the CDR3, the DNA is TGCGCCAGCAGCTTACGACAGTACCAAGAGACCCAGTACTTC. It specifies CASSLRQYQETQYF.